The rows below give T cell receptor beta chains drawn from one sample of a study of T cells in Graves' hyperthyroidism and ophthalmopathy. TCRdb recomputed calls from the multiplex PCR reads with MiXCR, one row per CDR3 protein. The sample has 350,000 to 400,000 distinct CDR3 sequences, 19% seen once. The sequencing input was blood. The receptor source for this set is a young woman with Graves' hyperthyroidism. Each CDR3 is given with its conserved first and last residue. The order of the fields is V gene, D gene, CDR3 protein. The D gene is left open where the match is weak.

V gene: TRBV15; D gene: -; CDR3 protein: CATSRDRLGWGDGYTF
V gene: TRBV3-2; D gene: -; CDR3 protein: CASSQDDRSSYEQYF
V gene: TRBV5-1; D gene: -; CDR3 protein: CASSSYYRTVSYEQYF
V gene: TRBV6-5; D gene: -; CDR3 protein: CASRGGPGELFF
V gene: TRBV20-1; D gene: TRBD2; CDR3 protein: CSASGAPTSGGAPTQYF
V gene: TRBV4-1; D gene: -; CDR3 protein: CASSQVLSVAGQAKNIQYF
V gene: TRBV6-1; D gene: -; CDR3 protein: CASTQGIGSRAFF
V gene: TRBV12-3/TRBV12-4; D gene: -; CDR3 protein: CASSILGVWGDGYTF
V gene: TRBV11-2; D gene: -; CDR3 protein: CASSLVWATYEQYF
V gene: TRBV18; D gene: -; CDR3 protein: CASSPPKTLEYERGYTF
V gene: TRBV28; D gene: -; CDR3 protein: CASRPDMITEAFF
V gene: TRBV6-1; D gene: -; CDR3 protein: CASSQGGLRSYEQYF
V gene: TRBV12-3/TRBV12-4; D gene: TRBD1; CDR3 protein: CASRVGGGGYTF
V gene: TRBV6-1; D gene: TRBD2; CDR3 protein: CASRTLSGGLQETQYF
V gene: TRBV5-1; D gene: -; CDR3 protein: CASSLANSEAFF
V gene: TRBV24-1; D gene: TRBD1; CDR3 protein: CATSDSRTGGNNQPQHF
V gene: TRBV3-1; D gene: -; CDR3 protein: CASSPEQRGGTEAFF
V gene: TRBV30; D gene: -; CDR3 protein: CACNRANTEAFF
V gene: TRBV5-1; D gene: TRBD1; CDR3 protein: CASSGGTGGNTIYF
V gene: TRBV12-3/TRBV12-4; D gene: -; CDR3 protein: CASSPYSDQPQHF
V gene: TRBV6-5; D gene: -; CDR3 protein: CASSYARGPYEQYF
V gene: TRBV9; D gene: -; CDR3 protein: CASSEGTAVNTEAFF
V gene: TRBV6-5; D gene: TRBD1; CDR3 protein: CASSYRQGPNTGELFF
V gene: TRBV2; D gene: TRBD1; CDR3 protein: CASSGDRGATGELFF
V gene: TRBV25-1; D gene: -; CDR3 protein: CASSDIVETQYF
V gene: TRBV2; D gene: -; CDR3 protein: CASTRAPYEQYF
V gene: TRBV7-9; D gene: -; CDR3 protein: CASSLALSTEAFF
V gene: TRBV3-1; D gene: TRBD1; CDR3 protein: CASSQGQGPGYGYTF
V gene: TRBV9; D gene: -; CDR3 protein: CAPTPSPYGYTF
V gene: TRBV4-1; D gene: -; CDR3 protein: CASSQALQGSGNTIYF
V gene: TRBV4-1; D gene: -; CDR3 protein: CASKKLGTGTGELFF
V gene: TRBV6-1; D gene: -; CDR3 protein: CASSEALGAYDSGNTIYF
V gene: TRBV11-2; D gene: TRBD1; CDR3 protein: CASSNTGTGQYEKLFF
V gene: TRBV15; D gene: TRBD1; CDR3 protein: CATSQRTGWKTQYF
V gene: TRBV6-2/TRBV6-3; D gene: -; CDR3 protein: CASSYVWVGNQPQHF
V gene: TRBV10-3; D gene: -; CDR3 protein: CAISESSGGLGGNTIYF
V gene: TRBV9; D gene: -; CDR3 protein: CASSEGGTNYGYTF
V gene: TRBV20-1; D gene: TRBD2; CDR3 protein: CSAQLAGGPYEQYF
V gene: TRBV7-2; D gene: -; CDR3 protein: CASSLVGGRNEQYF
V gene: TRBV2; D gene: TRBD2; CDR3 protein: CASNVAGGQETQYF
V gene: TRBV7-3; D gene: -; CDR3 protein: CASSSRYRVEDTGELFF
V gene: TRBV6-1; D gene: -; CDR3 protein: CATTIGGRNQPQHF
V gene: TRBV4-1; D gene: -; CDR3 protein: CASSLEQGRSKPQHF
V gene: TRBV12-3/TRBV12-4; D gene: TRBD1; CDR3 protein: CASRRTGVANQPQHF
V gene: TRBV20-1; D gene: -; CDR3 protein: CSATGLTTGGTQYF